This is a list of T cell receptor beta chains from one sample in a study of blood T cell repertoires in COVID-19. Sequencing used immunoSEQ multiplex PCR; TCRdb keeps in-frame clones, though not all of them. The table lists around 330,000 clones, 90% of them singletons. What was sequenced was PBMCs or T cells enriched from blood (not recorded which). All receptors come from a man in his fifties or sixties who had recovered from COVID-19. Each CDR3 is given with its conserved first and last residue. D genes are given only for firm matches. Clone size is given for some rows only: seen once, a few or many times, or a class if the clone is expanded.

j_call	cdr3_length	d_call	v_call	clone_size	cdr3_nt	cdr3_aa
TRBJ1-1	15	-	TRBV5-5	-	TGTGCCAGCAGCTTGGCCGGGGAGGGTATCACTGAAGCTTTCTTT	CASSLAGEGITEAFF
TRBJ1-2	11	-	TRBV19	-	TGTGCCAGTAGTGGCCAGGGAAGCTACACCTTC	CASSGQGSYTF
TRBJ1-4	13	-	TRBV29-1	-	TGCAGCGGTCGACGGGCAACTAATGAAAAACTGTTTTTT	CSGRRATNEKLFF
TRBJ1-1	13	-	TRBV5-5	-	TGTGCCAGCAGCTTTTCAGGTGGTACTGAAGCTTTCTTT	CASSFSGGTEAFF
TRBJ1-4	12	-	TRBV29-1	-	TGCAGCGCCTCAGGGACTAATGAAAAACTGTTTTTT	CSASGTNEKLFF
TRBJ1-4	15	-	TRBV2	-	TGTGCCAGCAGTGAAGGGGGTCAGGGGTACGAAAAACTGTTTTTT	CASSEGGQGYEKLFF
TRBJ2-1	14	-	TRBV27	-	TGTGCCAGCAGCAGGGCAAGCTCCTACAATGAGCAGTTCTTC	CASSRASSYNEQFF
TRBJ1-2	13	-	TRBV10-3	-	TGTGCCATCAGTGAGGGAGGAACCCGGGGCTACACCTTC	CAISEGGTRGYTF
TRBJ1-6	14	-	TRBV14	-	TGTGCCAGCAGACAAGCGGGGGGCGGCTCACCCCTCCACTTT	CASRQAGGGSPLHF
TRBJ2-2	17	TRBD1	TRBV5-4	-	TGTGCCAGCAGCTTGGGGGTGGTCGGGACAGGCGACCGGGAGCTGTTTTTT	CASSLGVVGTGDRELFF
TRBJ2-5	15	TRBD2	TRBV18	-	TGTGCCAGCTCACCCAGCGGGGGGGGACTGGAGACCCAGTACTTC	CASSPSGGGLETQYF
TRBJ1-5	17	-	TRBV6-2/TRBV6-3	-	TGTGCCAGCAGTCTGCGAAACAGATATTTTAGCAATCAGCCCCAGCATTTT	CASSLRNRYFSNQPQHF
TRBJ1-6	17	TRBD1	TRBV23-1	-	TGCGCCAGCAGTCACCTAATCTCAGGGCAGGGGGATTCACCCCTCCACTTT	CASSHLISGQGDSPLHF
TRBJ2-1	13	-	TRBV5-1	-	TGCGCCAGCAGCCATATTCCGGGTAAGGAGCAGTTCTTC	CASSHIPGKEQFF
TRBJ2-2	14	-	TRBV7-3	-	TGTGCCAGCAGCTCTCCTCTCGACACCGGGGAGCTGTTTTTT	CASSSPLDTGELFF
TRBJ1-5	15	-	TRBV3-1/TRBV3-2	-	TGTGCCAGCAGCCAAATGGTTGGGACAAATCAGCCCCAGCATTTT	CASSQMVGTNQPQHF
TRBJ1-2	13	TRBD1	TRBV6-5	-	TGTGCCAGCGGGGCCAGGGACAGCTATGGCTACACCTTC	CASGARDSYGYTF
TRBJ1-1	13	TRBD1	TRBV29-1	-	TGCAGCGTGGCGGGACAGATGGACACTGAAGCTTTCTTT	CSVAGQMDTEAFF
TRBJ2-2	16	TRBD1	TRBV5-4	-	TGTGCCAGCAGCATCTTCCGGGACAGGAGAGACGGGGAGCTGTTTTTT	CASSIFRDRRDGELFF
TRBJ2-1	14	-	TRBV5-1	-	TGCGCCAGCAGCTTGGAGGGACACGCCAATGAGCAGTTCTTC	CASSLEGHANEQFF
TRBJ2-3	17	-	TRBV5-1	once	TGCGCCAGCAAGGAGACTGCCCTTCTTCTTAGCACAGATACGCAGTATTTT	CASKETALLLSTDTQYF
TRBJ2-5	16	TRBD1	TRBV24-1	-	TGTGCCACCAGTGATTTCGGGACAGGGGGCAAAGAGACCCAGTACTTC	CATSDFGTGGKETQYF
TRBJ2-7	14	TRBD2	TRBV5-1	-	TGCGCCAGCACCTCGGTAGCGGGAAGCTACGAGCAGTACTTC	CASTSVAGSYEQYF
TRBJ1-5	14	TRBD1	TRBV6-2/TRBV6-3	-	TGTGCCAGCAGCCCTACAGGGGGTGTTCAGCCCCAGCATTTT	CASSPTGGVQPQHF
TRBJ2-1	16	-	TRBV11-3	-	TGTGCCAGCAGCCCCGGTTACTCAGGGGGGAGTAAGGAGCAGTTCTTC	CASSPGYSGGSKEQFF
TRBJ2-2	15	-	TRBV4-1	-	TGCGCCAGCAGCCAAGCAGGACAGATACCCGGGGAGCTGTTTTTT	CASSQAGQIPGELFF
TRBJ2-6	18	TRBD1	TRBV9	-	TGTGCCAGCAGCGTAGGAGGGGGCGCGGTGTCTGGGGCCAACGTCCTGACTTTC	CASSVGGGAVSGANVLTF
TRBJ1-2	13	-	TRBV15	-	TGTGCCACCAGCCCTGTCCTTAGCAGAGGCTACACCTTC	CATSPVLSRGYTF
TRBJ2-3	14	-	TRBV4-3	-	TGCGCCAGCAGCCAAGATCGTTCCAGGGTAAGCCCGTATTTT	CASSQDRSRVSPYF
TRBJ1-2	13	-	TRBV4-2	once	TGTGCCAGCAGCCAGGTACAGGGAGATGGCTACACCTTC	CASSQVQGDGYTF
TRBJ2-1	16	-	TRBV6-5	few	TGTGCCAGCAGTTACGGTGGGCCCGACTCCTACAATGAGCAGTTCTTC	CASSYGGPDSYNEQFF
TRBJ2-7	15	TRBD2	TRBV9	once	TGTGCCAGCAGCGAGGGACTAGCGGGAGGCCACGAGCAGTACTTC	CASSEGLAGGHEQYF
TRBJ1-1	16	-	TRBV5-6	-	TGTGCCAGCAGCTTGGCTCCGGGACAACTGAACACTGAAGCTTTCTTT	CASSLAPGQLNTEAFF
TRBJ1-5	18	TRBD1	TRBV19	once	TGTGCCAGTGAAACTCCGGGACAGGGGAGTTTTGGCAATCAGCCCCAGCATTTT	CASETPGQGSFGNQPQHF
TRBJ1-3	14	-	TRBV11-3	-	TGTGCCAGCAGCTTACCTTCCTCTGGAAACACCATATATTTT	CASSLPSSGNTIYF
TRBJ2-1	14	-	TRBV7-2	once	TGTGCCAGCACACCCTCCCCCACTCACAATGAGCAGTTCTTC	CASTPSPTHNEQFF
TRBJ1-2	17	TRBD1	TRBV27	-	TGTGCCAGCAGTTTAGGTTCTTTCGACAGGGTCCACTATGGCTACACCTTC	CASSLGSFDRVHYGYTF
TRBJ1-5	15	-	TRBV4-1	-	TGCGCCAGCAGCCAATATGGACATAGCAATCAGCCCCAGCATTTT	CASSQYGHSNQPQHF
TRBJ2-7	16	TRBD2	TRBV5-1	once	TGCGCCAGCAGCTTGTCATATTCACTAGCGGGCTACGAGCAGTACTTC	CASSLSYSLAGYEQYF
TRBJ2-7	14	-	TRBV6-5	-	TGTGCCAGCAGTTACGTTAGGGGGTCCTACGAGCAGTACTTC	CASSYVRGSYEQYF
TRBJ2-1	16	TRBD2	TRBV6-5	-	TGTGCCAGCAGTTATCGGAGGGAGGTCTCGGGACTAAAGCAGTTCTTC	CASSYRREVSGLKQFF
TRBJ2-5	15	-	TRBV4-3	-	TGCGCCAGCAGCCAAGATCCCGGCAGGGCAGAGACCCAGTACTTC	CASSQDPGRAETQYF
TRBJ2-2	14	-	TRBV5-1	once	TGCGCCAGCAGCCAAACAGGGTTCACCGGGGAGCTGTTTTTT	CASSQTGFTGELFF
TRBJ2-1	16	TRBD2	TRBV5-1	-	TGCGCCAGCAGCTTGGCTGGGACTAGCGTTACAAATGAGCAGTTCTTC	CASSLAGTSVTNEQFF
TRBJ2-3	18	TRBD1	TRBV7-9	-	TGTGCCAGCAGCTTAGGACAGGGCCCCTTATCTAGCACAGATACGCAGTATTTT	CASSLGQGPLSSTDTQYF
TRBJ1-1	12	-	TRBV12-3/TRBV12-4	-	TGTGCCAGCACCCCCAGCGCGTTTGAAGCTTTCTTT	CASTPSAFEAFF
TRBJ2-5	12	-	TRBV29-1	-	TGCAGCGTTGATCGCCAGGAAGAGACCCAGTACTTC	CSVDRQEETQYF
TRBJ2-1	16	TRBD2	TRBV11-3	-	TGTGCCAGCAGCTCCAGGCGGGAGTCTCAATTCAATGAGCAGTTCTTC	CASSSRRESQFNEQFF